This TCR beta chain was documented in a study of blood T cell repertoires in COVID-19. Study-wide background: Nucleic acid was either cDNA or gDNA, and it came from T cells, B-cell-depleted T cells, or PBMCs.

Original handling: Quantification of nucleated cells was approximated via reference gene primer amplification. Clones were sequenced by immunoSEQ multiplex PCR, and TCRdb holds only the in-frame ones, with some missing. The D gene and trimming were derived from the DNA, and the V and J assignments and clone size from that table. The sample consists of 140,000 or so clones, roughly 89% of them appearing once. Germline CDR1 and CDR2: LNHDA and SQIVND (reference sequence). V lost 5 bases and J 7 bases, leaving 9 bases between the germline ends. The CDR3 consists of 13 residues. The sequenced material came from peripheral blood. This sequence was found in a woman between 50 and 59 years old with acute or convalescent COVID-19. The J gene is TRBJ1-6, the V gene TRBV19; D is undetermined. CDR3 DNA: TGTGCCAGTAGTGGTCGAAGCAATTCACCCCTCCACTTT. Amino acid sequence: CASSGRSNSPLHF.